This TCR beta chain was observed in a study of blood T cell repertoires in COVID-19. Study at large: Samples came from the United States, Italy and Spain, spanning acute and convalescent COVID-19.

The sample holds one count of this clone. Only in-frame clones appear in the TCRdb table, and some are missing; sequencing was by immunoSEQ multiplex PCR. Among fewer than 450,000 clones listed, over 75% were seen once. Germline CDR1 SGHTA, CDR2 FQGNSA. This CDR3 spans 14 amino acids. V was pared by 3 bases and J by 7 bases, with 6 bases of the junction left unmatched. This sequence joins TRBV7-2 and TRBJ2-7, with 10 bases aligning to TRBD2. This sequence originates from a middle-aged woman with acute COVID-19. Sequencing was performed on PBMCs or T cells enriched from blood (not recorded which). The CDR3 protein is CASSLSGGVVEQYF. As DNA, the CDR3 is TGTGCCAGCAGCTTGAGCGGGGGGGTTGTTGAGCAGTACTTC.